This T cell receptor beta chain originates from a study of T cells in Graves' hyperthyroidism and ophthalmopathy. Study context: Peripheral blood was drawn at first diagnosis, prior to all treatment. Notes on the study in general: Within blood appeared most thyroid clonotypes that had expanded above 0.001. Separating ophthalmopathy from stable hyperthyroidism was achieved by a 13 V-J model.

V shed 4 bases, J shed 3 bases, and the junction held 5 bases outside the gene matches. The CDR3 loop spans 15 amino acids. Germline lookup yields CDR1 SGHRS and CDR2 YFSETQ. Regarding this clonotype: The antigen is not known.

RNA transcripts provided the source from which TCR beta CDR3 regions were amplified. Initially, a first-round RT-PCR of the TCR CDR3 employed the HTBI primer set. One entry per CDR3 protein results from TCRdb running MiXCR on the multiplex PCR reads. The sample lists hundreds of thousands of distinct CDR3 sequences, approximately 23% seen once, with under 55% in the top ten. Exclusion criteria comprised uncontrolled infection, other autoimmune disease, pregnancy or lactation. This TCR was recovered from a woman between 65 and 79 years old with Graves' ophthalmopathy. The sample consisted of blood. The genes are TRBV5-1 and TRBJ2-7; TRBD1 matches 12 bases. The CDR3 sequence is CASSRDRGQLYEQYF. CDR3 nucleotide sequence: TGCGCCAGCAGCCGGGACAGGGGGCAACTCTACGAGCAGTACTTC.